This T cell receptor (beta chain) was identified during a study of control samples from healthy donors and cancer patients. This CDR3 is 14 amino acids long. V gave up 2 bases and J gave up 4 bases, with 9 bases separating them. From germline, CDR1 is ENHRY and CDR2 SYGVKD. The data were produced by immunoSEQ multiplex PCR, yet TCRdb's version contains in-frame clones alone and is incomplete. The repertoire consists of 150,000 or so clones, with approximately 94% occurring once and the leading ten covering roughly 6.2%. This TCR was recovered from a man aged 18 to 29 in good health. Sequenced sample: blood. The chain is built from TRBV10-3 and TRBJ1-5; weak D call: TRBD1 (6 bases). The DNA of the CDR3 is TGTGCCATCAGTGAGGCAACAGGGAATCAGCCCCAGCATTTT. This gives the protein CAISEATGNQPQHF.